Shown below are 8 T cell receptor beta chains from a single sample sequenced in a study of blood T cell repertoires in COVID-19. Method: immunoSEQ multiplex PCR; TCRdb's copy keeps in-frame clones and lacks some. Of about 200,000 clones detected, about 86% appear once; the ten largest clones hold around 2.2%. What was sequenced was peripheral blood. The receptor source for this set is a woman between 45 and 60 years old with acute or convalescent COVID-19.

The chain is built from TRBV30 and TRBJ2-7, with TRBD1 identical over 7 bases. After removal of 0 bases from V and 2 bases from J, the junction contained 1 base not matched to a gene. This CDR3 comprises 13 residues. Germline V gene sequence: CDR1 GTSNPN, CDR2 SVGIG (reference sequence). Written as DNA, the CDR3 is TGTGCCTGGAGTGTAGGGGGCCCCTACGAGCAGTACTTC. It specifies CAWSVGGPYEQYF.

This clone occurred a few times. This chain links TRBV3-1 (or the pseudogene TRBV3-2) with TRBJ2-5; 9 bases line up with TRBD1. CDR3 length equals 18 residues. Looked up from germline, CDR1 is LGHDT and CDR2 is YNNKEL (reference sequence). With 0 bases clipped from V and 5 bases from J, the junction kept 13 bases outside the gene matches. DNA of the CDR3: TGTGCCAGCAGCCAAGACCCGGGACAGGGATTGTTCCGGGAGACCCAGTACTTC. This sequence encodes CASSQDPGQGLFRETQYF.

This clone was picked up one time. The V call is TRBV11-3, the J call TRBJ1-1; D is unresolved. The CDR3 runs 11 residues. The V gene lost 11 bases and the J gene lost 0 bases, with 7 bases spanning the gap. The germline V gene encodes CDR1 SGHNT and CDR2 YENEEA. The CDR3 loop reads CAPPMNTEAFF. CDR3 sequence (DNA): TGTGCCCCCCCAATGAACACTGAAGCTTTCTTT.

The V and J genes are TRBV29-1 and TRBJ2-7; 8 bases are a match to TRBD1. Germline CDR1 is SQVTM and CDR2 is ANQGSEA. V lost 7 bases and J lost 2; bases outside the gene matches: 7. The CDR3 consists of 13 residues. The CDR3 loop is CSARQGNTYEQYF. In DNA form, the CDR3 reads TGCAGCGCCCGACAGGGGAACACCTACGAGCAGTACTTC.

The rearrangement links TRBV7-8 to TRBJ1-4, with D possibly matching TRBD1 (6 bases). V lost 4 bases and J 3 bases, leaving 9 bases between the germline ends. Per germline, CDR1 SGHVS and CDR2 FQNEAQ. The CDR3 is 14 amino acids. CDR3 sequence: CASSSGQPNEKLFF. The CDR3, as DNA: TGTGCCAGCAGCTCTGGACAGCCTAATGAAAAACTGTTTTTT.

The V and J genes are TRBV3-1 (or the pseudogene TRBV3-2) and TRBJ2-5; perhaps TRBD2 as D (6 bases). In germline, CDR1 is LGHDT, CDR2 YNNKEL (reference sequence). Trimming pared 1 base from V and 5 bases from J, leaving 11 bases between. CDR3 length: 14 residues. The CDR3 bases are TGTGCCAGCAGCCAAGGTTCCGGGAGCGAGACCCAGTACTTC. Encoded protein: CASSQGSGSETQYF.

CDR3 DNA: TGTGCCAGCAGCCAAGATCTAATCGGGTCTCTATTCGATGGCTACACCTTC. The encoded protein is CASSQDLIGSLFDGYTF. The rearrangement uses TRBV3-1 (or the pseudogene TRBV3-2) and TRBJ1-2; no clear D gene. Trimming took 0 bases from V and 6 from J, leaving 20 bases between them. CDR3 length equals 17 residues. In germline, CDR1 is LGHDT, CDR2 YNNKEL (reference sequence).

This clone is a singleton in its sample. The CDR3: CASNAARGYGYTF. The CDR3, as DNA: TGTGCCAGTAATGCCGCCAGGGGCTATGGCTACACCTTC. J is TRBJ1-2 and V is TRBV19, with a weak D call TRBD1 (6 bases). Per the germline V gene, CDR1 is LNHDA and CDR2 is SQIVND (reference sequence). This CDR3 is 13 amino acids long. Trimming removed 7 bases at V and 4 bases at J, with 13 bases between. Combining the CDR3 with reference TRBV19 and TRBJ1-2 gives the whole variable domain DGGITQSPKYLFRKEGQNVTLSCEQNLNHDAMYWYRQDPGQGLRLIYYSQIVNDFQKGDIAEGYSVSREKKESFPLTVTSAQKNPTAFYLCASNAARGYGYTFGSGTRLTVV.